This record looks at one T cell receptor (beta chain) sequence and its context. Germline CDR1 SGDLS, CDR2 YYNGEE. V gave up 4 bases and J gave up 8 bases, with 15 bases separating them. The CDR3 extends over 13 amino acids. Repertoires were generated with immunoSEQ multiplex PCR, while TCRdb's copy carries only in-frame clones and drops some. Of over 70,000 clones in the sample, around 85% are singletons; the top ten hold roughly 20%. This sample is part of a study of T cell responses to AZD1222 COVID-19 vaccine. On the study more broadly: Timing groups of about 4 and about 12 weeks for second doses were pooled.

This clonotype was sampled from an adult in good health. V gene TRBV9 combines with J gene TRBJ1-2; D is ambiguous. The specimen was peripheral blood, collected on day 0 of AZD1222 vaccination. The CDR3 DNA is TGTGCCAGCAGCTTCCGCGCGCCTTACGGCTACACCTTC. The encoded protein is CASSFRAPYGYTF.